A selection of T cell receptor beta chains follows, all from one sample in a study of cytomegalovirus exposure and HLA in healthy donors. Using immunoSEQ multiplex PCR, the repertoire was profiled, and TCRdb retains in-frame clones only, with some absent. The table records around 130,000 clones, roughly four fifths of them present only once. Sequencing was done on a sample of PBMCs. The source of these receptors is a male donor in good health and CMV-seropositive. CDR3s include the opening cysteine and the closing phenylalanine or tryptophan.

CDR3	V	J
CASSQGTSGNTDTQYF	TRBV14	TRBJ2-3
CASSDPSGTGRERFEQYF	TRBV6-1	TRBJ2-7
CSVTDWDNEQFF	TRBV29-1	TRBJ2-1
CASSPSGRVHEQYF	TRBV7-8	TRBJ2-7
CASSKARDPTPSEDTEAFF	TRBV21-1	TRBJ1-1
CASSLPPGSARNTEAFF	TRBV7-8	TRBJ1-1
CAISESEVNYGYTF	TRBV10-3	TRBJ1-2
CASSLLSGATTYEQYF	TRBV19	TRBJ2-7
CASSRGVISYEQYF	TRBV6-5	TRBJ2-7
CASSLPTGGPGVNEQFF	TRBV4-1	TRBJ2-1
CASSPTGSYEQYF	TRBV2	TRBJ2-7
CASSLAGVSGANVLTF	TRBV7-8	TRBJ2-6